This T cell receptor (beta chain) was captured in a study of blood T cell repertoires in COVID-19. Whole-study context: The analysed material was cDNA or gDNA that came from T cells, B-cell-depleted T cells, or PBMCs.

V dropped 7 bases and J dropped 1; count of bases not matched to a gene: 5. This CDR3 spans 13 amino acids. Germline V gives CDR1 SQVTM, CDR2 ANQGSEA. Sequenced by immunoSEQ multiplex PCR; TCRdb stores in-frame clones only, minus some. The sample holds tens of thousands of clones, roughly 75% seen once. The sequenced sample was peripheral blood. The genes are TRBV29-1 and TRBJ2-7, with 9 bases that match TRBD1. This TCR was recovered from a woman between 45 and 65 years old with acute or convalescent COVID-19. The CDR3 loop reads CSARDRESYEQYF. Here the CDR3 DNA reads TGCAGCGCCAGGGACAGGGAATCCTACGAGCAGTACTTC.